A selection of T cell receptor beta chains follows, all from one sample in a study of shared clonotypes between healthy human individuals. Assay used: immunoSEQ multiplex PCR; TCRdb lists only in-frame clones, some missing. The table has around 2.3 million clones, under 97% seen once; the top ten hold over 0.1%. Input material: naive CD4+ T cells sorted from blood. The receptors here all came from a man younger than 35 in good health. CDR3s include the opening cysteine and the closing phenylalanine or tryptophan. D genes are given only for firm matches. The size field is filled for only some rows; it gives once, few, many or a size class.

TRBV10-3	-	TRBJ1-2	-	CAISGGRGPANYGYTF	TGTGCCATCAGTGGGGGTCGGGGTCCAGCTAACTATGGCTACACCTTC
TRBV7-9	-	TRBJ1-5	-	CASSLALKQGVDQPQHF	TGTGCCAGCAGCTTAGCCCTAAAACAGGGAGTCGATCAGCCCCAGCATTTT
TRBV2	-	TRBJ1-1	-	CASTRGNTEAFF	TGTGCCAGCACTCGAGGGAACACTGAAGCTTTCTTT
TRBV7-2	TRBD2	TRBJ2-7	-	CASSLSVPSSGRGYEQYF	TGTGCCAGCAGCTTATCCGTACCTTCGAGCGGGAGGGGCTACGAGCAGTACTTC
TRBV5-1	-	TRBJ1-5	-	CASSPSSRGNQPQHF	TGCGCCAGCAGCCCCTCGTCTAGGGGCAATCAGCCCCAGCATTTT
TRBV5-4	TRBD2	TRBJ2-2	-	CASRGTSGSTTGELFF	TGTGCCAGCAGGGGGACTAGCGGGAGTACCACCGGGGAGCTGTTTTTT
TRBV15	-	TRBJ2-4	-	CATAPGEGPTNIQYF	TGTGCCACCGCCCCGGGTGAGGGGCCAACAAACATTCAGTACTTC
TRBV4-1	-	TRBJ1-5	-	CASSQDRYQPQHF	TGCGCCAGCAGCCAAGACAGATATCAGCCCCAGCATTTT
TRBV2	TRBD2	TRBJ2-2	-	CASNSGTNTGELFF	TGTGCCAGCAATAGCGGGACTAACACCGGGGAGCTGTTTTTT
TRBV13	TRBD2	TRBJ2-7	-	CASSFLTSGSPDEQYF	TGTGCCAGCAGCTTCCTCACTAGCGGGAGTCCGGACGAGCAGTACTTC
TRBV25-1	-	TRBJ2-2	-	CASSESWGLSGELFF	TGTGCCAGCAGTGAATCATGGGGGTTGTCCGGGGAGCTGTTTTTT
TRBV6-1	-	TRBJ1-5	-	CASSELFNQPQHF	TGTGCCAGCAGTGAACTGTTCAATCAGCCCCAGCATTTT
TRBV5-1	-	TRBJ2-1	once	CASSRDPGGTYNEQFF	TGCGCCAGCAGCCGGGACCCTGGGGGTACCTACAATGAGCAGTTCTTC
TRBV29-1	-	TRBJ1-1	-	CSIEVRDRPVNTEAFF	TGCAGCATAGAAGTCCGGGACCGACCTGTGAACACTGAAGCTTTCTTT
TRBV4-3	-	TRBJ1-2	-	CASSKGAGYGYTF	TGCGCCAGCAGCAAGGGTGCGGGCTATGGCTACACCTTC
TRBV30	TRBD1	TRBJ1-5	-	CAWSAGGSQPQHF	TGTGCCTGGAGTGCAGGGGGAAGTCAGCCCCAGCATTTT
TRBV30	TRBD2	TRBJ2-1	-	CAWSVAGGDNEQFF	TGTGCCTGGAGTGTTGCGGGGGGCGACAATGAGCAGTTCTTC
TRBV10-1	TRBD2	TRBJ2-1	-	CASSDLAGYNEQFF	TGCGCCAGCAGTGACCTAGCGGGATACAATGAGCAGTTCTTC
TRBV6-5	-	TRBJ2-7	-	CASSNLVGGKQYF	TGTGCCAGCAGTAATCTTGTGGGGGGCAAGCAGTACTTC
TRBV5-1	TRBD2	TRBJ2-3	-	CASSARLAPSTDTQYF	TGCGCCAGCAGCGCCCGACTAGCTCCAAGCACAGATACGCAGTATTTT
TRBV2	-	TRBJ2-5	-	CASSERQGGTETQYF	TGTGCCAGCAGTGAAAGGCAGGGTGGAACGGAGACCCAGTACTTC
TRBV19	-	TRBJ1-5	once	CASSIVGKLGNQPQHF	TGTGCCAGTAGTATAGTAGGGAAGCTTGGCAATCAGCCCCAGCATTTT
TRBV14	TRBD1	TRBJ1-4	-	CASSQLGQGQSEKLFF	TGTGCCAGCAGCCAACTCGGACAGGGTCAGTCTGAAAAACTGTTTTTT
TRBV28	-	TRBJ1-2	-	CASSLISDSGYTF	TGTGCCAGCAGTTTAATATCCGACAGCGGCTACACCTTC